The 11 T cell receptor beta chains presented below share a single source sample, sequenced in a study of shared clonotypes between healthy human individuals (dated by TCRdb to the early 2020s). Library prep was done by the immunoSEQ multiplex PCR assay. The immuneACCESS repertoire file appears here via TCRdb, limited to in-frame rearrangements. These files lack a portion of the clones; in checked studies, under half of the deficit traces to unresolved V genes, and the cause of the others is not known. The sample data list 740,000 or so clones, and 55% to 85% of these were observed just once. Under 2% of the sample comes from the top ten. Sequencing used memory CD4+ T cells sorted from blood. The cell subset or site label on this specimen signifies: CD45RA-negative fraction. These receptors were collected from a young woman in good health.

The rearrangement uses TRBV7-9 and TRBJ1-1; D gene unclear. Per germline, CDR1 SEHNR and CDR2 FQNEAQ (reference sequence). CDR3 length: 13 amino acids. V lost 0 bases and J lost 7, with 9 bases in between. The DNA of the CDR3 is TGTGCCAGCAGCTTAGCGCCGGGAGGTGAAGCTTTCTTT. This gives the protein CASSLAPGGEAFF.

The CDR3 loop reads CASRGLAGELFF. In nucleotides, the CDR3 is TGCGCCAGCAGGGGACTAGCGGGGGAGCTGTTTTTT. This chain joins TRBV10-2 and TRBJ2-2, with 10 bases lining up with TRBD2. Germline V gene data show CDR1 as WSHSY and CDR2 as SAAADI. The CDR3 contains 12 residues. The ends lost 6 bases at V and 8 bases at J; junction bases unmatched: 0.

The chain joins TRBV25-1 to TRBJ2-5; no clear D gene. The CDR3 is 14 residues long. Germline V CDR1 and CDR2: MGHDK, SYGVNS. Trimming removed 3 bases from V and 4 bases from J, with 12 bases in between. CDR3 sequence (DNA): TGTGCCAGCAGTGAGGTGGGCCCGGGAGAGACCCAGTACTTC. Residues: CASSEVGPGETQYF. Full variable domain (missing parts from reference TRBV25-1 and TRBJ2-5): EADIYQTPRYLVIGTGKKITLECSQTMGHDKMYWYQQDPGMELHLIHYSYGVNSTEKGDLSSESTVSRIRTEHFPLTLESARPSHTSQYLCASSEVGPGETQYFGPGTRLLVL.

The J gene is TRBJ2-2, the V gene TRBV4-1; D possibly uses TRBD1 or TRBD2 (5 bases each). V lost 5 bases, J lost 5 bases, and 21 bases lay in between. Germline assignment: CDR1 MGHRA and CDR2 YSYEKL. The CDR3 sequence is 17 residues long. CDR3 protein: CASSTLGRGSGTGELFF. CDR3 DNA: TGCGCCAGCAGCACCTTAGGCCGGGGATCAGGGACCGGGGAGCTGTTTTTT.

With respect to this clone: Other DNA sequences in the same sample also yield this CDR3. The chain uses TRBV19 and TRBJ2-7, with TRBD1 identical over 9 bases. CDR1 is LNHDA and CDR2 is SQIVND in the germline V gene (reference sequence). This CDR3 is 14 amino acids long. Trimming took 5 bases from V and 4 from J; bases not matched to a gene: 6. The CDR3 sequence is CASSPGTGSYEQYF. The CDR3 bases are TGTGCCAGTAGTCCCGGGACAGGGAGTTACGAGCAGTACTTC.

The V and J genes are TRBV28 and TRBJ2-7; D is ambiguous. This CDR3 spans 13 amino acids. Per germline, CDR1 MDHEN and CDR2 SYDVKM. Trimming removed 5 bases from V and 3 bases from J, with 11 bases in between. The CDR3 bases are TGTGCCAGCAGTGAGCGACAACACTACGAGCAGTACTTC. Translation: CASSERQHYEQYF.

This clone was recorded once. The chain has TRBV5-5 and TRBJ2-3, with D perhaps matching TRBD2 (5 bases). Trimming stripped 0 bases from V and 9 bases from J, with 14 bases between. CDR1 and CDR2 (germline): SGHKS, YYEKEE (reference sequence). The CDR3 extends over 14 amino acids. CDR3 coding DNA: TGTGCCAGCAGCTTGGTTGGAGCGGAGAAAACGCAGTATTTT. This codes for CASSLVGAEKTQYF. The variable domain in full, with the rest retrieved from reference TRBV5-5 and TRBJ2-3, is DAGVTQSPTHLIKTRGQQVTLRCSPISGHKSVSWYQQVLGQGPQFIFQYYEKEERGRGNFPDRFSARQFPNYSSELNVNALLLGDSALYLCASSLVGAEKTQYFGPGTRLTVL.

On this clone itself: In the same sample, other DNA sequences code for this CDR3. The chain recombines TRBV5-1 with TRBJ2-3; 10 nucleotides agree with TRBD1. This CDR3 comprises 16 residues. J gave up 3 bases and V 0 bases, and 4 bases lay outside the gene matches. The germline CDR1 and CDR2 sequences are SGHRS and YFSETQ. The CDR3 is CASSLGQGASTDTQYF. CDR3 coding DNA: TGCGCCAGCAGCTTGGGACAGGGGGCTTCTACAGATACGCAGTATTTT.

This clone was counted between two and nine times. This sample also contains other DNA sequences that code for the same CDR3. V usage is TRBV29-1 and J usage is TRBJ2-5; TRBD1 agrees at 11 bases. V was pared by 4 bases and J by 6 bases, with 4 bases of the junction left unmatched. This CDR3 contains 13 residues. The germline gives CDR1 SQVTM, CDR2 ANQGSEA. The CDR3 spells CSVAGQGVQTQYF. The CDR3 nucleotides are TGCAGCGTTGCGGGACAGGGGGTTCAGACCCAGTACTTC.

In its sample, this clone was seen many times. This chain joins TRBV5-1 and TRBJ2-7; weak D call: TRBD2 (5 bases). Germline CDR1 SGHRS, CDR2 YFSETQ. The V gene lost 4 bases and the J gene lost 6 bases, with 23 bases spanning the gap. This CDR3 is built from 16 residues. The CDR3 DNA follows: TGCGCCAGCAGCCCAACCGCTACTAGTACCGCCGTCGAGCAGTACTTC. Its protein is CASSPTATSTAVEQYF.

The V and J genes are TRBV27 and TRBJ1-4, with D possibly being TRBD1 (5 bases). Trimming pared 4 bases from V and 0 bases from J, leaving 12 bases between. Germline V gives CDR1 MNHEY, CDR2 SMNVEV (reference sequence). The CDR3 totals 16 residues. The CDR3 DNA sequence: TGTGCCAGCAGTTCCGGGACGGCTCCAACTAATGAAAAACTGTTTTTT. Translated: CASSSGTAPTNEKLFF.